Listed below are T cell receptor beta chains from one sample, sequenced in a study of blood T cell repertoires in COVID-19. TCRdb keeps only in-frame clones here, not all; method: immunoSEQ multiplex PCR. This sample yields around 250,000 clones, of which about 82% are seen a single time; around 12% belongs to the top ten. Sequenced input: peripheral blood. All receptors come from a man older than 75 with acute or convalescent COVID-19. Both conserved end residues are part of each CDR3. A D gene is named only where the DNA matches it firmly. Clone size is given for some rows only: seen once, a few or many times, or a class if the clone is expanded.

-,TRBV19,TRBJ1-5,-,CASSSRRAGGNQPQHF,TGTGCCAGTAGCTCACGTCGGGCGGGTGGCAATCAGCCCCAGCATTTT
-,TRBV2,TRBJ1-3,-,CASSQESRSGNTIYF,TGTGCCAGCAGCCAAGAAAGCCGTTCTGGAAACACCATATATTTT
TRBD2,TRBV24-1,TRBJ2-3,-,CATSDLTSGGADTQYF,TGTGCCACCAGTGATTTGACTAGCGGAGGGGCAGATACGCAGTATTTT
-,TRBV19,TRBJ1-5,-,CASTLGQGPRPQHF,TGTGCCAGTACCCTGGGGCAGGGCCCAAGGCCCCAGCATTTT
TRBD1,TRBV7-2,TRBJ1-4,-,CASSSGQGAPNEKLFF,TGTGCCAGCAGCTCGGGACAGGGGGCACCTAATGAAAAACTGTTTTTT
-,TRBV7-2,TRBJ2-7,-,CASSQYLGGPYEQYF,TGTGCCAGCAGCCAGTATCTAGGGGGTCCCTACGAGCAGTACTTC
TRBD1,TRBV7-8,TRBJ1-3,-,CASTLSGTVVGNTIYF,TGTGCCAGCACCCTATCCGGGACAGTGGTAGGAAACACCATATATTTT
-,TRBV3-1/TRBV3-2,TRBJ1-5,-,CASSRRRRGSNQPQHF,TGTGCCAGCAGTCGTAGGAGGAGAGGTAGCAATCAGCCCCAGCATTTT
-,TRBV6-5,TRBJ1-3,-,CASSYSTDTSGNTIYF,TGTGCCAGCAGTTACTCTACCGACACCTCTGGAAACACCATATATTTT
-,TRBV15,TRBJ1-4,-,CATSRAQIDEKLFF,TGTGCCACCAGCAGAGCACAGATAGATGAAAAACTGTTTTTT
-,TRBV7-8,TRBJ1-2,few,CASSPHKDSGYGYTF,TGTGCCAGCAGCCCCCACAAGGACTCCGGCTATGGCTACACCTTC
-,TRBV18,TRBJ1-5,-,CASSPLAGSRDQPQHF,TGTGCCAGCTCACCGCTCGCCGGGTCCCGCGACCAGCCCCAGCATTTT
-,TRBV4-2,TRBJ2-7,-,CASSQQGPEDEQYF,TGTGCCAGCAGCCAACAGGGGCCTGAGGACGAGCAGTACTTC
-,TRBV19,TRBJ1-5,-,CASSISSRALSQPQHF,TGTGCCAGTAGTATATCATCCAGGGCCCTTAGTCAGCCCCAGCATTTT
-,TRBV11-2,TRBJ1-4,-,CASSSSPNEKLFF,TGTGCCAGCAGCTCCTCCCCTAATGAAAAACTGTTTTTT
TRBD2,TRBV5-1,TRBJ2-1,-,CASSSQTSGRDEQFF,TGCGCCAGCAGCTCACAGACTAGCGGGAGAGATGAGCAGTTCTTC
TRBD2,TRBV29-1,TRBJ2-7,-,CSVESQREGYEQYF,TGCAGCGTTGAAAGCCAGCGGGAGGGCTACGAGCAGTACTTC
-,TRBV11-2,TRBJ1-1,-,CASSSLPGGPEAFF,TGTGCCAGCAGCTCACTCCCCGGGGGGCCTGAAGCTTTCTTT
-,TRBV3-1/TRBV3-2,TRBJ2-7,-,CASSQVSRGGEQYF,TGTGCCAGCAGCCAAGTCTCTAGAGGGGGCGAGCAGTACTTC
-,TRBV7-9,TRBJ2-6,-,CASSQDITGANVLTF,TGTGCCAGCAGTCAGGACATTACTGGGGCCAACGTCCTGACTTTC
TRBD2,TRBV3-1/TRBV3-2,TRBJ2-1,-,CASSQTSGSKNEQFF,TGTGCCAGCAGCCAAACTAGCGGGAGTAAAAATGAGCAGTTCTTC
TRBD2,TRBV5-1,TRBJ2-1,-,CASSLDTAGGKEQFF,TGCGCCAGCAGCTTGGATACAGCGGGAGGAAAGGAGCAGTTCTTC
-,TRBV6-1,TRBJ1-3,few,CASSETAGNTIYF,TGTGCCAGCAGTGAAACAGCTGGAAACACCATATATTTT
-,TRBV6-1,TRBJ1-2,-,CASSEGPNYGYTF,TGTGCCAGCAGTGAAGGGCCCAACTATGGCTACACCTTC
TRBD1,TRBV15,TRBJ2-1,-,CATSTRDRRRNEQFF,TGTGCCACCAGCACCCGGGACAGGCGACGCAATGAGCAGTTCTTC
-,TRBV28,TRBJ1-2,-,CATVDRKYGYTF,TGTGCCACCGTGGACAGAAAGTATGGCTACACCTTC
TRBD2,TRBV6-2/TRBV6-3,TRBJ2-2,-,CASSKPTSGATGELFF,TGTGCCAGCAGTAAGCCCACTAGCGGAGCTACCGGGGAGCTGTTTTTT
TRBD1,TRBV9,TRBJ1-4,once,CASSYAGTGNEKLFF,TGTGCCAGCAGCTACGCCGGGACAGGGAATGAAAAACTGTTTTTT
TRBD1,TRBV9,TRBJ1-1,-,CASSGSGQGLTEAFF,TGTGCCAGCAGCGGGTCAGGACAGGGTCTAACTGAAGCTTTCTTT
-,TRBV3-1/TRBV3-2,TRBJ1-1,-,CASSQTGSVTEAFF,TGTGCCAGCAGCCAGACAGGCTCGGTCACTGAAGCTTTCTTT
TRBD2,TRBV9,TRBJ2-1,-,CASSVVGGAGGNEQFF,TGTGCCAGCAGCGTAGTGGGGGGAGCGGGAGGGAATGAGCAGTTCTTC
-,TRBV18,TRBJ1-2,-,CASSPRDRNGYTF,TGTGCCAGCTCACCACGAGACAGGAATGGCTACACCTTC
-,TRBV6-2/TRBV6-3,TRBJ1-1,once,CASSYSRVTEAFF,TGTGCCAGCAGTTACAGCAGGGTAACTGAAGCTTTCTTT
-,TRBV19,TRBJ2-7,-,CASSIGPTRLYF,TGTGCCAGTAGTATCGGCCCGACTAGACTGTACTTC
-,TRBV11-1,TRBJ1-1,-,CASSRDGGGTEAFF,TGTGCCAGCAGCCGGGACGGCGGGGGCACTGAAGCTTTCTTT
-,TRBV6-5,TRBJ2-6,-,CASRGSGANVLTF,TGTGCCAGCCGAGGGTCTGGGGCCAACGTCCTGACTTTC
-,TRBV6-5,TRBJ2-1,-,CASTGRGAPNEQFF,TGTGCCAGCACGGGTCGGGGGGCCCCTAATGAGCAGTTCTTC
TRBD1,TRBV28,TRBJ1-1,-,CASRGPGQVPGTEAFF,TGTGCCAGCAGGGGTCCGGGACAGGTCCCGGGCACTGAAGCTTTCTTT
TRBD1,TRBV7-9,TRBJ1-1,-,CASSLQGSTEAFF,TGTGCCAGCAGCCTACAGGGGAGCACTGAAGCTTTCTTT
TRBD1,TRBV5-1,TRBJ1-1,-,CASSPSGTGMTEAFF,TGCGCCAGCAGCCCATCCGGGACAGGGATGACTGAAGCTTTCTTT
TRBD1,TRBV28,TRBJ1-1,-,CASTGDRDLRNTEAFF,TGTGCCAGCACTGGGGACAGGGATCTTCGTAACACTGAAGCTTTCTTT